This TCR beta chain is drawn from a study of OX40 agonist ivuxolimab in advanced cancers. Study background: An anti-OX40 (CD134) antibody with agonistic activity, ivuxolimab, was administered to patients. Every 2 weeks, patients got intravenous ivuxolimab at one of six dose levels (0.01-10 mg/kg). Three patients got partial responses; one had hepatocellular carcinoma and two had cutaneous melanoma.

Germline V lookup: CDR1 SGHNT, CDR2 YYREEE (reference sequence). This CDR3 region has 14 residues. Trimming pared 3 bases from V and 5 bases from J, leaving 9 bases between. Anyone with autoimmune disease history or systemic immunosuppression was excluded. This table comes from immunoSEQ multiplex PCR, and its TCRdb copy is limited to in-frame clones, with some not included. The table shows 100,000 or so clones, with approximately 94% occurring only once. The chain couples TRBV5-4 to TRBJ1-6; D may be TRBD1 (6 bases). The receptor's source is an adult with an advanced solid tumor such as melanoma, head and neck, liver or kidney cancer. Here the sequenced sample was CD4+ or CD8+ T cells sorted from blood, taken in a trial of the OX40 agonist ivuxolimab. The CDR3 coding sequence is TGTGCCAGCAGCTACCGACAGGATAATTCACCCCTCCACTTT. It specifies CASSYRQDNSPLHF.